This T cell receptor beta chain was obtained from a study of blood T cells in healthy people across ages. The study's findings and limits: Diversity of TCR beta correlated strongly with naive T cell percentage. Leaving the PBMCs unsorted stopped any conclusive comparison of naive versus antigen-experienced cells.

Worth noting for this clonotype: Antigen unknown.

The authors ran a second PCR of about 6 to 11 cycles using a sample-barcoded 5' primer and a J-beta primer mix. TCRdb used MiXCR to reprocess the 5' RACE reads, holding one entry per CDR3 protein. The table includes about 680,000 distinct CDR3 sequences, 45% to 50% detected once. Donation came from healthy Caucasian individuals in Russia who were aged about 6 to 95. Germline CDR1 and CDR2: MDHEN and SYDVKM. The CDR3 extends over 12 amino acids. The ends were cut back, 8 bases at V and 6 bases at J, with 11 bases in the middle. This chain connects TRBV28 to TRBJ2-1; D is uncertain. The sample was blood. This TCR was sampled from an older woman in good health. The CDR3 region is CASVGSLNEQFF. The DNA of the CDR3 is TGTGCCAGCGTCGGCAGCCTCAATGAGCAGTTCTTC.